The entry below describes one T cell receptor beta chain. Its target is unknown. Only in-frame clones appear in the TCRdb table, and some are missing; sequencing was by immunoSEQ multiplex PCR. The top ten hold about 3% of the sample, which has 130,000 to 150,000 clones, 85% to 95% seen once. These data originate in a study of T cell responses to AZD1222 COVID-19 vaccine. Findings and limits, study-wide: Breadth and depth of Spike-specific TCRs rose after two AZD1222 doses. Only after the peak T cell response were repertoires sampled.

V lost 7 bases, J lost 5 bases, and 17 bases lay in between. The germline gives CDR1 ENHRY, CDR2 SYGVKD. The CDR3 is made up of 14 amino acids. The chain recombines TRBV10-3 with TRBJ1-1, with D unresolved. The TCR comes from an adult in good health. The sample in question was peripheral blood, obtained on day 0 of MenACWY control vaccination. CDR3 nucleotides: TGTGCCATCACCCTAACGGAGGGCGGTACTGAAGCTTTCTTT. Translated: CAITLTEGGTEAFF.